This TCR beta chain was sequenced for a study of blood T cell repertoires in COVID-19. About the research overall: From the United States, Italy and Spain came samples of acute and convalescent COVID-19. Sources were T cells, B-cell-depleted T cells, or PBMCs; the material itself was cDNA or gDNA.

CDR3 length: 11 residues. CDR1 is DFQATT, CDR2 SNEGSKA, per germline (reference sequence). Trimming took 1 base from V and 5 from J, leaving 5 bases between them. Original methodology: The authors estimated nucleated cell counts from reference gene primer amplification. Generated by immunoSEQ multiplex PCR, the TCRdb table keeps only in-frame clones and is missing some. Clone size and V and J calls were adopted from that table, with D and trimming inferred from the DNA. The sample has more than 130,000 clones, roughly 90% seen once; the top ten hold roughly a tenth. Sequences were obtained from peripheral blood. This chain uses TRBV20-1 with TRBJ1-2, with no clear D. The clonotype was recovered from a man aged 50 to 60 with active or convalescent COVID-19. CDR3 protein: CSARGAYGYTF. The CDR3, as DNA: TGCAGTGCTAGAGGGGCGTATGGCTACACCTTC.